This T cell receptor beta chain originates from a study of beta chain features in type 1 diabetes (dated by TCRdb to the late 2010s). Describing the broader study: No differences in mean age, gender distribution, total cell number or subset yield were found between patients and healthy donors. A total of roughly 110 million sorted cells were examined across all samples, and the number of cells per subset was strongly correlated with RNA yield. The study compared the TCRB repertoires of sorted circulating CD4+ T cell subsets in recently diagnosed type 1 diabetes patients with those in matched healthy donors. Naive and central memory subsets were obtained from all 30 or so donors, but regulatory and stem cell-like memory subsets were isolated from only 8 patients and 8 healthy donors. Broader findings and caveats from the paper: Patients with type 1 diabetes made fewer insertions and deleted more nucleotides at VDJ recombination sites, implying thymic rearrangement abnormalities. Because cDNA rather than genomic DNA was sequenced, highly expressing activated cells could have been over-represented, although no difference in activation and CD3 levels was found between groups. Naive, central memory and regulatory TCRB repertoires appeared to be more similar among patients than among healthy donors. Shorter templates might have been favored by PCR, but patient and control samples were amplified and corrected together, so both groups would have been affected equally by any skew. In all four CD4+ subsets, TCRB CDR3 length was moderately but significantly shorter in type 1 diabetes patients. Because small numbers of individuals were included in the HLA sub-analyses, any influence of HLA type on TCRB rearrangement was left unresolved.

This clone was seen only a few times. No antigen is known for it. No much larger clone exists at a distance of one base, and base qualities are not known. Each donor gave one peripheral blood draw, averaging roughly 100 mL, which was collected into heparinised tubes. Using a panel that included CD45RO, CCR7, CD25, CD127, CD95 and CD27, naive, central memory, regulatory and stem cell-like memory CD4+ T cells were sorted on a BD FACSAria II. Purity was above 95% for every sorted population. PBMCs were isolated right away by Lymphoprep density gradient centrifugation and were stained directly, without culture. So that batch effects would be minimized, each experiment stained and sorted samples in pairs, pairing one healthy donor with one patient. Reading from cysteine to phenylalanine, the CDR3 counts 12 amino acids. Only CDR3 DNA is held: 36 bases, read in frame from base 1. CDR1 MDHEN and CDR2 SYDVKM are derived from the germline V gene. V and J are truncated by 8 bases and 6 bases respectively, leaving an intervening sequence of 14 bases.

The entire isolated RNA was reverse transcribed using the High Capacity cDNA Reverse Transcription Kit, and thus expressed TCRB transcripts were sequenced. Naive, central memory and regulatory T cell samples underwent deep immunoSEQ sequencing, averaging approximately 3.5 million total reads per sample. Sorted cells were lysed in RLT buffer and RNA was extracted with DNase-treated RNeasy Micro or Mini kits, depending on cell number. Each cell subset was processed on its own to prevent cross-contamination, while patient and healthy donor samples were processed together. The immunoSEQ multiplex PCR was used to amplify TCRB sequences from cDNA, generating 87-bp fragments that spanned the CDR3 region. Sequencing of the amplicons was done on the Illumina HiSeq platform. In the original analysis: PCR bias was computationally corrected using synthetic template baselines, reads within Hamming distance 2 were collapsed, and singletons that could not be merged were discarded. Reads were aligned against IMGT to assign V, D and J genes, CDR3 length and insertions or deletions at six rearrangement sites. Within each subset, clonotype counts were normalized to the number of sorted cells before true diversity and Gini coefficients were calculated with the tcR R package. The overlap coefficient, calculated on TCRB nucleotide sequences, was used to measure repertoire sharing. Out-of-frame TCRB sequences from naive cells were analyzed as a proxy for the pre-selection repertoire. TCRdb stores this immuneACCESS table with in-frame sequences only. Part of the clones is absent; in the studies checked, under half of the shortfall reflects unresolved V genes, and no reason is known for the rest. The DNA was the basis for D and trimming; V, J and clone size are from that table. This sample comprises fewer than 550,000 clones, around 10% of them detected only once. Together, the top ten hold more than 0.045% of the sample.

The chain joins TRBV28 to TRBJ2-7; the D gene lacks a confident call. The sample comprised naive CD4+ T cells from blood. The cell subset or site label for this specimen denotes: true naive CD4+ T cells. The receptor was derived from a woman between 18 and 29 years old in good health. The nucleotide sequence reads as follows: TGTGCCAGCGCCCTAGTGACGAGCGAGCAGTACTTC. It specifies CASALVTSEQYF.